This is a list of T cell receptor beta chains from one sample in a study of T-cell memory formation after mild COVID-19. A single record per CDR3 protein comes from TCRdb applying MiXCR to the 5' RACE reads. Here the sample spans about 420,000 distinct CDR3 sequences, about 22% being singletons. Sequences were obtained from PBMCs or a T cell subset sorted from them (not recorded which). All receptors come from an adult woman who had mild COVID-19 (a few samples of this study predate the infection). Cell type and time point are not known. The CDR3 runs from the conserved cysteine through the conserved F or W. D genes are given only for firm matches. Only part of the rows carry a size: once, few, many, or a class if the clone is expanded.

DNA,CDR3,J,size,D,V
TGTGCCAGTAGTCCCTCTTGGGTCCGGGGCACCGGGGAGCTGTTTTTT,CASSPSWVRGTGELFF,TRBJ2-2,.,.,TRBV19
TGCAGCGTTGGTCAGGGAGGGGAAAAACTGTTTTTT,CSVGQGGEKLFF,TRBJ1-4,.,.,TRBV29-1
TGTGCCAGCAGTCCCACGGGACTTTACTCTGGGGCCAACGTCCTGACTTTC,CASSPTGLYSGANVLTF,TRBJ2-6,few,.,TRBV27
TGTGCCAGCAGTTTGGATCAGGGAGATACGCAGTATTTT,CASSLDQGDTQYF,TRBJ2-3,.,.,TRBV12-3/TRBV12-4
TGTGCCTGGAGTGTACTAGCGGGAATCTACGAGCAGTACTTC,CAWSVLAGIYEQYF,TRBJ2-7,few,TRBD2,TRBV30
TGTGCCAGCAGCCAAACCCAGGTGAACACTGAAGCTTTCTTT,CASSQTQVNTEAFF,TRBJ1-1,.,.,TRBV6-6
TGCGCCAGCAGCTATACCGGGACACACTCCTACGAGCAGTACTTC,CASSYTGTHSYEQYF,TRBJ2-7,.,.,TRBV5-1
TGTGCCAGTAGCGACAGATCCTCGGGTGAAAAACTGTTTTTT,CASSDRSSGEKLFF,TRBJ1-4,few,.,TRBV19
TGTGCCAGCAGCGCGCAGGGACTAGCGGGATATCATGAGCAGTTCTTC,CASSAQGLAGYHEQFF,TRBJ2-1,.,TRBD2,TRBV25-1
TGTGCCAGCAGCTCCTCATACCGGGGGGCCAAAAACATTCAGTACTTC,CASSSSYRGAKNIQYF,TRBJ2-4,.,.,TRBV27
TGTGCCAGCAGTCTTTACAGCGGGAGTTACTCGTTCGAGCAGTACTTC,CASSLYSGSYSFEQYF,TRBJ2-7,few,TRBD2,TRBV12-3/TRBV12-4
TGCAGTGCTAGGTTGTTGGACTACCGGTTGAGCACAGATACGCAGTATTTT,CSARLLDYRLSTDTQYF,TRBJ2-3,.,.,TRBV20-1
TGTGCCAGCAGCCACGGGACAGGGAGGTCCACAGATACGCAGTATTTT,CASSHGTGRSTDTQYF,TRBJ2-3,many,TRBD1,TRBV7-9
TGTGCCAGCAGCTTAGGAGAGGGAGGATTAGAAGGCTACACCTTC,CASSLGEGGLEGYTF,TRBJ1-2,once,.,TRBV7-9
TGTGCCATCAGCTTAATTGGGCGCAGGGTCACCGGGGAGCTGTTTTTT,CAISLIGRRVTGELFF,TRBJ2-2,.,.,TRBV11-1
TGCGCCAGCAGCTGGACTAGCGTGTACAACGGGGAGCTGTTTTTT,CASSWTSVYNGELFF,TRBJ2-2,few,TRBD2,TRBV5-1
TGTGCCACCAGCACCAGCGGGAGCTCCTACAATGAGCAGTTCTTC,CATSTSGSSYNEQFF,TRBJ2-1,few,TRBD2,TRBV15
TGCGCCAGCAGCCAAGTCCCGGGACAGGGGAGGAGCACTGAAGCTTTCTTT,CASSQVPGQGRSTEAFF,TRBJ1-1,few,TRBD1,TRBV4-1
TGTGCCAGCAGCTTGGAGGGAGGGCCAGATACGCAGTATTTT,CASSLEGGPDTQYF,TRBJ2-3,few,TRBD2,TRBV5-6
TGCAGCGTTGTACTCAGCTCCTACGAGCAGTACTTC,CSVVLSSYEQYF,TRBJ2-7,few,.,TRBV29-1
TGTGCCTGGAGTGTTTCCAGCCCGTTCTATGGCTACACCTTC,CAWSVSSPFYGYTF,TRBJ1-2,.,.,TRBV30
TGTGCCAGCAGTTTAGTATGGGACAGGGGCACAGATACGCAGTATTTT,CASSLVWDRGTDTQYF,TRBJ2-3,few,TRBD1,TRBV12-3/TRBV12-4
TGTGCCAGCAGCTTAGTCAGCGGGAGGCCCTCCAATGAGCAGTTCTTC,CASSLVSGRPSNEQFF,TRBJ2-1,.,TRBD2,TRBV7-9
TGTGCCAGCAGCTTACCGGTTGGGCAGGGCAATGAGCAGTTCTTC,CASSLPVGQGNEQFF,TRBJ2-1,few,.,TRBV7-9
TGCAGTGCTCTTACTGGGCGTACAGATACGCAGTATTTT,CSALTGRTDTQYF,TRBJ2-3,few,.,TRBV20-1
TGCAGTGCCCCGGTATCTGGGACTAGCGCCCGATCCTACAATGAGCAGTTCTTC,CSAPVSGTSARSYNEQFF,TRBJ2-1,many,TRBD2,TRBV20-1
TGTGCCAGCAGCTCCCGGGACAGCTCTGGAAACACCATATATTTT,CASSSRDSSGNTIYF,TRBJ1-3,many,TRBD1,TRBV6-6
TGCGCCAGCAGCTCAACTGGGGGCAGAGTCGGGGAGCTGTTTTTT,CASSSTGGRVGELFF,TRBJ2-2,few,.,TRBV5-1
TGCAGTGCTAGAGAAACCAGACAGGGAGAAGATTGGGCGAATCAGCCCCAGCATTTT,CSARETRQGEDWANQPQHF,TRBJ1-5,few,TRBD1,TRBV20-1
TGTGCCAGCAGCCTGCGGGGAGTAGGTGGGCTGATGTTCTTC,CASSLRGVGGLMFF,TRBJ2-1,few,.,TRBV14
TGCGCCAGCAGCTTGGCCCTGGGGGAGCAGTTCTTC,CASSLALGEQFF,TRBJ2-1,few,.,TRBV5-1
TGTGCCAGCAGCGTAGCGGGGGCTACGCAGTATTTT,CASSVAGATQYF,TRBJ2-3,.,.,TRBV9
TGCGCCAGCAGCCAACAGGGGACAGATGAGCAGTTCTTC,CASSQQGTDEQFF,TRBJ2-1,few,TRBD1,TRBV4-1
TGTGCCAGCAGCCAAGCGGGGGTTGGGGACTACGAGCAGTACTTC,CASSQAGVGDYEQYF,TRBJ2-7,few,.,TRBV3-1
TGTGCCAGCAGCACCGGAGGATCGGATACGCAGTATTTT,CASSTGGSDTQYF,TRBJ2-3,.,.,TRBV9
TGTGCCACCAGCAGAGATCGCCCGGGTGAAGCTTTCTTT,CATSRDRPGEAFF,TRBJ1-1,.,.,TRBV15
TGCAGCGTAACAGGGGAGGTCTCCTACGAGCAGTACTTC,CSVTGEVSYEQYF,TRBJ2-7,.,.,TRBV29-1
TGTGCCAGCAGTGCGGTAGCGGGAAGTACAGATACGCAGTATTTT,CASSAVAGSTDTQYF,TRBJ2-3,.,TRBD2,TRBV25-1
TGCAGCGTTGAATTAGTACAGGGCGACAGGGTCGACGAGCAGTACTTC,CSVELVQGDRVDEQYF,TRBJ2-7,.,TRBD1,TRBV29-1
TGCAGCGTCCAACCTCGGGACTTTCAAGAGACCCAGTACTTC,CSVQPRDFQETQYF,TRBJ2-5,.,.,TRBV29-1
TGTGCCACCAGTGATTCCCGACAGGCCCTCTATGGCTACACCTTC,CATSDSRQALYGYTF,TRBJ1-2,few,.,TRBV24-1
TGTGCCAGCTCACCAAAGAAGCGGGAGGCCGTAGGGGAGTTCTTC,CASSPKKREAVGEFF,TRBJ2-1,.,TRBD2,TRBV18
TGTGCCAGCAGTGAAGGAGGGGTTCCCTACGAGCAGTACTTC,CASSEGGVPYEQYF,TRBJ2-7,.,.,TRBV2
TGTGCCAGCAGCCCTCAGGGGGCGCTTAGGAACACTGAAGCTTTCTTT,CASSPQGALRNTEAFF,TRBJ1-1,.,TRBD1,TRBV5-6
TGTGCCAGCAGTTTGGGGGGGGGCCTCTACAATGAGCAGTTCTTC,CASSLGGGLYNEQFF,TRBJ2-1,many,.,TRBV12-3/TRBV12-4